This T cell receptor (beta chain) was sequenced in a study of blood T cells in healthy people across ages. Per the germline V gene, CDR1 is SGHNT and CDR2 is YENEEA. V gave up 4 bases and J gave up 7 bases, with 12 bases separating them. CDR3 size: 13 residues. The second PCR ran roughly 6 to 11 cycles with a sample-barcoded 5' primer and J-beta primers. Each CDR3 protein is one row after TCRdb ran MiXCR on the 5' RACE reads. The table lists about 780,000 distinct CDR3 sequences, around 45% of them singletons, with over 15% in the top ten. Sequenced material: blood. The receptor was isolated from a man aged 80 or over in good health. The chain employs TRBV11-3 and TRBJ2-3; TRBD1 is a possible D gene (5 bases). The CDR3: CASSSTTANTQYF. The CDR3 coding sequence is TGTGCCAGCAGCTCAACGACAGCTAATACGCAGTATTTT.